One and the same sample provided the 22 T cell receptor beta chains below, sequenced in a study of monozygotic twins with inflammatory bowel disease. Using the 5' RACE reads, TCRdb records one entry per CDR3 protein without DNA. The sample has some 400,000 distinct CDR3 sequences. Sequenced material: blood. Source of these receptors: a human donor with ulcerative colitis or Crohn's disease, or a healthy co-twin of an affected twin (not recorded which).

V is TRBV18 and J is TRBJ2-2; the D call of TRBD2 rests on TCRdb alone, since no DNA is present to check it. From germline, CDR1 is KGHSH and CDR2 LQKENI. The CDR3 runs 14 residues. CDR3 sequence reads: CASSQDLNTGELFF.

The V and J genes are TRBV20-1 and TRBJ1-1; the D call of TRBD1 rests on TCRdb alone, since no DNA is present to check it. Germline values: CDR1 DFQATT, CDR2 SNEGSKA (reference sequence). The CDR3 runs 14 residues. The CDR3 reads CSASKTTGGTEAFF.

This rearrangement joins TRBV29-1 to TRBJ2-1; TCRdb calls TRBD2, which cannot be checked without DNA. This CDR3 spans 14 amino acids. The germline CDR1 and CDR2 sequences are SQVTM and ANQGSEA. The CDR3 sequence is CSVETAGTSYEQFF.

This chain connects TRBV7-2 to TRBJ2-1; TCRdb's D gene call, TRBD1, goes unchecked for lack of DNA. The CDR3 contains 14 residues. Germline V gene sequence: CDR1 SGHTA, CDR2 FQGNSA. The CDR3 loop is CASSKGGTNNEQFF. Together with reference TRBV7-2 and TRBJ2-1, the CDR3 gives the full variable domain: GAGVSQSPSNKVTEKGKDVELRCDPISGHTALYWYRQSLGQGLEFLIYFQGNSAPDKSGLPSDRFSAERTGGSVSTLTIQRTQQEDSAVYLCASSKGGTNNEQFFGPGTRLTVL.

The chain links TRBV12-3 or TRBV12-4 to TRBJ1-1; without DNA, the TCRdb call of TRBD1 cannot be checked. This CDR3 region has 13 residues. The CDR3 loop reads CASRGEGATEAFF.

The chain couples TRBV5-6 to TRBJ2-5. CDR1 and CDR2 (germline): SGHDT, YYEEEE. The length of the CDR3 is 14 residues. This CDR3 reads CASSFYSSTETQYF. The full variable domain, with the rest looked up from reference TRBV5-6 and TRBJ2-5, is DAGVTQSPTHLIKTRGQQVTLRCSPKSGHDTVSWYQQALGQGPQFIFQYYEEEERQRGNFPDRFSGHQFPNYSSELNVNALLLGDSALYLCASSFYSSTETQYFGPGTRLLVL.

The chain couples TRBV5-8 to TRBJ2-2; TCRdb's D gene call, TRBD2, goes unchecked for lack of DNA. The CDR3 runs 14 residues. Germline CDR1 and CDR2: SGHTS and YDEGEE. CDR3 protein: CASSPGLAPGELFF.

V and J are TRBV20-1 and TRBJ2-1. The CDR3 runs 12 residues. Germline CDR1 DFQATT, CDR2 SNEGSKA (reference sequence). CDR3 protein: CSARGVLNEQFF.

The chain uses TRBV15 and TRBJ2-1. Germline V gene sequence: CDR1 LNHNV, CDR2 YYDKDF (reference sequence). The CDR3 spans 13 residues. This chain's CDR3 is CATSREGYNEQFF.

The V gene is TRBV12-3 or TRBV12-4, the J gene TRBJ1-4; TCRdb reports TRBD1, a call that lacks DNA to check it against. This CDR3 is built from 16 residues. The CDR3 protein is CASRKQGNRPNEKLFF.

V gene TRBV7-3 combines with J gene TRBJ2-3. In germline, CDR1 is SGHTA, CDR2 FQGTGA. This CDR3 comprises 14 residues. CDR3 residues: CASSQTGGADTQYF.

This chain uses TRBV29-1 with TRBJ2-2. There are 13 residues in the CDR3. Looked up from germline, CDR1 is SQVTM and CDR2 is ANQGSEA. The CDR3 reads CSVEQTNTGELFF.

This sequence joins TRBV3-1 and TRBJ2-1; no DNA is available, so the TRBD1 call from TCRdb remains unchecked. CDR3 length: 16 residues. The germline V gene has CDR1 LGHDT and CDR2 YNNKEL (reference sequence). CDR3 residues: CASSQEGSLIPNEQFF.

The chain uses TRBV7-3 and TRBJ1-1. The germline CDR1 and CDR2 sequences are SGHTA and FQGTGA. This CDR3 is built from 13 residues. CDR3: CASSLTFLAEAFF. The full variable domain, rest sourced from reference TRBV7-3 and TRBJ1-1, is GAGVSQTPSNKVTEKGKYVELRCDPISGHTALYWYRQSLGQGPEFLIYFQGTGAADDSGLPNDRFFAVRPEGSVSTLKIQRTERGDSAVYLCASSLTFLAEAFFGQGTRLTVV.

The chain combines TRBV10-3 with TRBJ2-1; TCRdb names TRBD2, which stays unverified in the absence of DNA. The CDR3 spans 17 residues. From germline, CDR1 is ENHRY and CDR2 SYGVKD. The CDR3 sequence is CAISGSTSGSWYNEQFF.

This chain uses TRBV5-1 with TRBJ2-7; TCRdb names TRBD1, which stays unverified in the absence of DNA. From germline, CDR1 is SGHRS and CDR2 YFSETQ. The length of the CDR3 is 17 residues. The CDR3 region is CASSLAQQGAGHYEQYF.

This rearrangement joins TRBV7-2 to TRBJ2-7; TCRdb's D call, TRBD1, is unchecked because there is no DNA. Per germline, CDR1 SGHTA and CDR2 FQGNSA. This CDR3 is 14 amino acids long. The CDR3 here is CASSLSSGEHEQYF.

The CDR3 protein is CASSYSGQGFPYEQYF. The V gene is TRBV6-5, the J gene TRBJ2-7; TCRdb outputs TRBD1, but without DNA this stays unchecked. From germline, CDR1 is MNHEY and CDR2 SVGAGI. The CDR3 runs 16 residues.

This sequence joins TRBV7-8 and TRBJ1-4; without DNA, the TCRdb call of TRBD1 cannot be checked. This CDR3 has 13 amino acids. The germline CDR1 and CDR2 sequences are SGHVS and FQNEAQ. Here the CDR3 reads CASSLGTSEKLLF.

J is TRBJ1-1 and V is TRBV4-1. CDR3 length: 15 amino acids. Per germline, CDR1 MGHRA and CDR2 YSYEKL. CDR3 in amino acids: CASSPPGGLYTEAFF.

This chain's CDR3 is CSAFRSGGPDGYEQYF. The V gene is TRBV20-1, the J gene TRBJ2-7; TCRdb names TRBD2, which stays unverified in the absence of DNA. This CDR3 is built from 16 residues. The germline V gene has CDR1 DFQATT and CDR2 SNEGSKA (reference sequence).

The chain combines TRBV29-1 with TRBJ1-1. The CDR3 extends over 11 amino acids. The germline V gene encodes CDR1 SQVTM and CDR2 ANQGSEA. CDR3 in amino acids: CSVKERNEAFF.